This entry lists 28 T cell receptor beta chains sequenced from one sample in a study of T cell responses to AZD1222 COVID-19 vaccine (dated by TCRdb to the early 2020s). The time point label, as the study defines it: about 28 days (+/-7) after the second vaccine dose. Library generation was performed with the immunoSEQ multiplex PCR assay. Here the immuneACCESS table is served through TCRdb, limited to in-frame sequences with V and J called. Missing clones are a known gap in these copies; in checked studies unresolved V genes cover under half, and the rest lacks a known reason. In this sample the table shows just under 150,000 clones, 70% to 90% of which occur a single time. Roughly 5.1% of the sample lies in the top ten. The sequencing here drew on peripheral blood, taken 28 days after the second AZD1222 dose. These receptors came from an adult who received the AZD1222 COVID-19 vaccine.

CDR3 DNA sequence: TGTGCCAGTTGCGGGACGGCTCCCGAAGCTTTCTTT. Amino acids: CASCGTAPEAFF. V usage is TRBV6-5 and J usage is TRBJ1-1; perhaps TRBD1 as D (5 bases). V lost 9 bases and J lost 8, with 16 bases in between. The CDR3 is made up of 12 amino acids. CDR1 is MNHEY, CDR2 SVGAGI, per germline.

The chain is built from TRBV10-3 and TRBJ2-2; no definite D call. The CDR3 length is 13 residues. Germline V gene lookup returns CDR1 ENHRY and CDR2 SYGVKD. With 0 bases removed from V and 6 bases from J, the gap between germline ends came to 5 bases. The DNA for the CDR3 is TGTGCCATCAGTGAGTCAGTCCCCGGGGAGCTGTTTTTT. This codes for CAISESVPGELFF.

This rearrangement joins TRBV6-5 to TRBJ2-3, with D uncertain. This CDR3 contains 15 residues. V lost 0 bases and J lost 6, with 13 bases in between. Germline V gene sequence: CDR1 MNHEY, CDR2 SVGAGI. CDR3 nucleotides: TGTGCCAGCAGTTACTCCCCGGACCTATCGGATACGCAGTATTTT. This gives the protein CASSYSPDLSDTQYF.

This clone was seen once. The CDR3 region has the DNA TGTGCCAGCAGCTACACCCTCCCCGAAGCTTTCTTT. The encoded protein is CASSYTLPEAFF. V gene TRBV12-3 or TRBV12-4 combines with J gene TRBJ1-1; D is unresolved. Trimming cost V 6 bases and J 8 bases, with 13 bases left between them. The CDR3 sequence is 12 residues long.

In DNA, the CDR3 is TGTGCCAGCAGTGAACGGACTAGCGGGGGAGAGCAGTACTTC. Its translation is CASSERTSGGEQYF. V and J are TRBV2 and TRBJ2-7; 13 bases agree with TRBD2. Losses at the gene ends were 2 bases for V and 7 bases for J; bases not matched to a gene: 2. The germline gives CDR1 SNHLY, CDR2 FYNNEI. The CDR3 is made up of 14 amino acids.

The chain recombines TRBV5-1 with TRBJ2-5; a possible D gene is TRBD2 (6 bases). Between the trimmed V and J ends, which lost 2 bases and 7 bases, there was a span of 21 bases. The CDR3 length is 16 residues. Per the germline V gene, CDR1 is SGHRS and CDR2 is YFSETQ. The CDR3 is CASSFYPGLEGWTQYF. In DNA form, the CDR3 reads TGCGCCAGCAGCTTCTACCCAGGGCTGGAGGGATGGACCCAGTACTTC.

The chain combines TRBV30 with TRBJ1-6; D remains unclear. CDR1 and CDR2 (germline): GTSNPN, SVGIG (reference sequence). The V and J ends lost 0 bases and 8 bases respectively, with 14 bases between them. The CDR3 is made up of 15 amino acids. The CDR3 region has the DNA TGTGCCTGGAGTGTACCCCCCGGGAGGGATTCACCCCTCCACTTT. Its translation: CAWSVPPGRDSPLHF.

The chain joins TRBV7-6 to TRBJ2-2; 13 nucleotides align to TRBD2. Per the germline V gene, CDR1 is SGHVS and CDR2 is FNYEAQ. V was clipped by 6 bases and J by 6 bases; unmatched bases: 7. The CDR3 spans 16 residues. The CDR3 here is CASSPGLAGVPGELFF. In DNA, the CDR3 is TGTGCCAGCAGTCCCGGACTAGCGGGAGTCCCCGGGGAGCTGTTTTTT.

The chain employs TRBV3-1 (or the pseudogene TRBV3-2) and TRBJ1-1; D remains unclear. The V end lost 4 bases, the J end lost 10 bases, and 13 bases lay between the germline ends. The CDR3 spans 12 residues. CDR1 is LGHDT, CDR2 YNNKEL, per germline (reference sequence). The CDR3 sequence: CASSPSSRGAFF. The CDR3 DNA follows: TGTGCCAGCAGCCCCTCGAGTCGGGGAGCTTTCTTT.

The chain has TRBV16 and TRBJ1-2; D remains unclear. The length of the CDR3 is 14 residues. CDR1 is KGHSY and CDR2 is FQNENV in the germline V gene. V was cut by 2 bases and J by 4 bases, with 11 bases left in between. For the CDR3, the DNA is TGTGCCAGCAGCCAAATCCGGGAGGGCTATGGCTACACCTTC. It specifies CASSQIREGYGYTF.

The chain carries TRBV19 and TRBJ2-7; 7 positions agree with TRBD1. The trim removed 9 bases at V and 7 bases at J, leaving 9 bases unmatched. The CDR3 is 12 amino acids. Germline V lookup: CDR1 LNHDA, CDR2 SQIVND (reference sequence). CDR3 bases: TGTGCCAGACGGCGGACAGGTGAGGAGCAGTACTTC. This translates into CARRRTGEEQYF.

The chain links TRBV19 to TRBJ2-5; D gene ambiguous. Germline CDR1 LNHDA, CDR2 SQIVND (reference sequence). Trimming took 0 bases from V and 4 from J, leaving 15 bases between them. This CDR3 is built from 16 residues. CDR3 sequence (DNA): TGTGCCAGTAGTATAGAAGGGAACCCGGCAGCAGAGACCCAGTACTTC. This gives the protein CASSIEGNPAAETQYF.

This chain uses TRBV18 with TRBJ1-1, with TRBD1 matching over 11 bases. CDR3 size: 16 residues. Germline CDR1 KGHSH, CDR2 LQKENI. V lost 2 bases and J lost 4; bases outside the gene matches: 6. The CDR3, as DNA: TGTGCCAGCTCACCAAGGACAGGGGGCTCCCTCACTGAAGCTTTCTTT. Residues: CASSPRTGGSLTEAFF. The full variable domain, with the rest looked up from reference TRBV18 and TRBJ1-1, is NAGVMQNPRHLVRRRGQEARLRCSPMKGHSHVYWYRQLPEEGLKFMVYLQKENIIDESGMPKERFSAEFPKEGPSILRIQQVVRGDSAAYFCASSPRTGGSLTEAFFGQGTRLTVV.

V usage is TRBV30 and J usage is TRBJ1-2, with D possibly being TRBD1 (6 bases). Per the germline V gene, CDR1 is GTSNPN and CDR2 is SVGIG (reference sequence). V lost 3 bases, J lost 4 bases, and 9 bases lay in between. The CDR3 length is 12 residues. This CDR3 is CAWSRDTYGYTF. The CDR3 DNA reads TGTGCCTGGAGCCGGGACACCTATGGCTACACCTTC.

This clone was detected only a few times. The chain employs TRBV7-8 and TRBJ2-2; 9 bases are shared with TRBD2. CDR1 and CDR2 (germline): SGHVS, FQNEAQ. J gave up 7 bases and V 9 bases, and 12 bases lay outside the gene matches. This CDR3 has 15 residues. The CDR3 bases are TGTGCCAGTTTTAGCGGGAGTCGCGAATACGGGGAGCTGTTTTTT. Protein product: CASFSGSREYGELFF. Based on the CDR3 plus reference TRBV7-8 and TRBJ2-2, the full variable domain is GAGVSQSPRYKVAKRGQDVALRCDPISGHVSLFWYQQALGQGPEFLTYFQNEAQLDKSGLPSDRFFAERPEGSVSTLKIQRTQQEDSAVYLCASFSGSREYGELFFGEGSRLTVL.

This chain connects TRBV7-9 to TRBJ1-1, with D uncertain. Germline-derived CDR1 and CDR2 are SEHNR and FQNEAQ (reference sequence). V gave up 5 bases and J gave up 1 base, with 8 bases separating them. This CDR3 is 13 amino acids long. CDR3 sequence reads: CASSGTRNTEAFF. In DNA, the CDR3 is TGTGCCAGCAGCGGTACACGGAACACTGAAGCTTTCTTT.

This chain links TRBV19 with TRBJ2-1; 9 nucleotides agree with TRBD2. V gave up 5 bases and J gave up 4 bases; unmatched junction bases: 3. CDR1 LNHDA and CDR2 SQIVND come from the germline V gene (reference sequence). CDR3 length: 14 residues. The CDR3 DNA is TGTGCCAGTAGTTCTGGACTAGCGTACAATGAGCAGTTCTTC. Protein product: CASSSGLAYNEQFF.

This chain joins TRBV7-8 and TRBJ1-2; D not resolved. Germline CDR1 reads SGHVS; CDR2 reads FQNEAQ. The CDR3 has 15 residues. V lost 1 base to trimming and J lost 8 bases, with 17 bases between them. In nucleotides, the CDR3 is TGTGCCAGCAGCTTAGGAGCCCCCGGGAGGGAAGGCTACACCTTC. Protein sequence: CASSLGAPGREGYTF.

This chain uses TRBV29-1 with TRBJ2-5, with D tentatively TRBD1 (6 bases). The CDR3 is 14 residues long. Germline V gene lookup returns CDR1 SQVTM and CDR2 ANQGSEA. Trimming shortened V by 7 bases and J by 0 bases, and 15 bases separated the two germline ends. The CDR3 coding sequence is TGCAGCGCGCTTACAGGGACGGACCAAGAGACCCAGTACTTC. Its translation: CSALTGTDQETQYF.

The rearrangement links TRBV7-9 to TRBJ2-7, with TRBD2 as a possible D gene (5 bases). The CDR3 extends over 15 amino acids. CDR1 is SEHNR, CDR2 FQNEAQ, per germline (reference sequence). V lost 1 base, J lost 2 bases, and 12 bases lay in between. CDR3 sequence reads: CASSLGTRTPYEQYF. CDR3 bases: TGTGCCAGCAGCTTAGGGACTCGCACTCCCTACGAGCAGTACTTC. The whole variable domain, filled in from reference TRBV7-9 and TRBJ2-7, reads DTGVSQNPRHKITKRGQNVTFRCDPISEHNRLYWYRQTLGQGPEFLTYFQNEAQLEKSRLLSDRFSAERPKGSFSTLEIQRTEQGDSAMYLCASSLGTRTPYEQYFGPGTRLTVT.

The rearrangement links TRBV7-8 to TRBJ1-3; the D is unclear. The V end was cut by 1 base, the J end by 3 bases, with 7 bases between. Germline CDR1 is SGHVS and CDR2 is FQNEAQ. The CDR3 loop spans 14 amino acids. This chain's CDR3 is CASSLDGIGNTIYF. The CDR3 bases are TGTGCCAGCAGCTTAGATGGGATTGGAAACACCATATATTTT.

This clone was seen a few times. The chain uses TRBV7-9 and TRBJ1-1; weak D call: TRBD1 (5 bases). V was trimmed by 3 bases and J by 0 bases, leaving 11 bases between them. The CDR3 loop spans 15 amino acids. Looked up from germline, CDR1 is SEHNR and CDR2 is FQNEAQ (reference sequence). As DNA, the CDR3 is TGTGCCAGCAGCTTCCAGGGTGGCATGAACACTGAAGCTTTCTTT. This codes for CASSFQGGMNTEAFF.

CDR3 nucleotide sequence: TGTGCCAGTAGTCCGGGGGCAGGGGGCGAAAATCCGAATAATTCACCCCTCCACTTT. This codes for CASSPGAGGENPNNSPLHF. V usage is TRBV19 and J usage is TRBJ1-6; TRBD1 aligns across 8 bases. The J segment lost 5 bases and the V segment lost 5 bases, leaving 17 bases of the junction unmatched. The germline V gene has CDR1 LNHDA and CDR2 SQIVND (reference sequence). The CDR3 has 19 amino acids.

The chain employs TRBV29-1 and TRBJ2-1; D unresolved. Per the germline V gene, CDR1 is SQVTM and CDR2 is ANQGSEA. The V and J ends lost 1 base and 2 bases respectively, with 9 bases between them. This CDR3 comprises 14 residues. CDR3 region: CSVEGAKTYNEQFF. CDR3 DNA sequence: TGCAGCGTTGAAGGAGCGAAAACCTACAATGAGCAGTTCTTC.

This clone was found once. The rearrangement joins TRBV27 to TRBJ1-5; D gene unclear. Germline V gene lookup returns CDR1 MNHEY and CDR2 SMNVEV (reference sequence). CDR3 length: 15 residues. V lost 4 bases, J lost 2 bases, and 12 bases lay in between. CDR3 residues: CASSSPRPGNQPQHF. The CDR3, as DNA: TGTGCCAGCAGTTCCCCACGCCCGGGCAATCAGCCCCAGCATTTT.

This clone has more than one count but fewer than ten. CDR3 sequence (DNA): TGCAGCGTTGATCCCTTGGGGGATCACGAGCAGTACTTC. It specifies CSVDPLGDHEQYF. V gene TRBV29-1 combines with J gene TRBJ2-7; possibly TRBD1 or TRBD2 for D (5 bases each). The germline V gene has CDR1 SQVTM and CDR2 ANQGSEA. V lost 3 bases, J lost 5 bases, and 14 bases lay in between. The length of the CDR3 is 13 residues.

This rearrangement joins TRBV7-2 to TRBJ1-6; 7 positions agree with TRBD1. Germline V CDR1 and CDR2: SGHTA, FQGNSA. The V and J ends lost 7 bases and 9 bases, in that order; junction bases with no gene match: 9. The CDR3 consists of 14 residues. CDR3 bases: TGTGCCAGCAACCCCAGGGGGGGTGGTTCACCCCTCCACTTT. It specifies CASNPRGGGSPLHF.

This chain joins TRBV18 and TRBJ2-3; TRBD2 agrees at 7 bases. There are 17 residues in the CDR3. J lost 3 bases, V lost 3 bases, and 12 bases had no gene match. Per the germline V gene, CDR1 is KGHSH and CDR2 is LQKENI. DNA for the CDR3: TGTGCCAGCTCACCCCCGGCGGGCGGGAGTGGGACAGATACGCAGTATTTT. Translated, it gives CASSPPAGGSGTDTQYF.